This T cell receptor beta chain stems from a study of blood T cell repertoires in COVID-19. Study at large: There were acute and convalescent COVID-19 samples, and they came from the United States, Italy and Spain. In each case, the material was cDNA or gDNA derived from T cells, B-cell-depleted T cells, or PBMCs.

Study processing details: Reference gene primer amplification yielded estimated nucleated cell counts. Generated by immunoSEQ multiplex PCR, the TCRdb table keeps only in-frame clones and is missing some. V and J calls and clone size are given by that table; D and trimming were obtained from the DNA. The sample holds 130,000 to 150,000 clones; around 85% are singletons and the top ten take about 3.1%. The CDR3 is 18 amino acids. Germline CDR1 reads KGHDR; CDR2 reads SFDVKD. V dropped 2 bases and J dropped 3; count of bases not matched to a gene: 9. This clone was detected once. This clonotype originated in a woman between 40 and 50 years old with active or convalescent COVID-19. The rearrangement links TRBV24-1 to TRBJ1-4, with 9 bases that match TRBD1. Sequences were obtained from peripheral blood. CDR3 region: CATSDSGTGQWANEKLFF. For the CDR3, the DNA is TGTGCCACCAGTGATTCCGGGACAGGGCAGTGGGCTAATGAAAAACTGTTTTTT.